What follows is one T cell receptor beta chain and its context. Using its own MiXCR run on the 5' RACE reads, TCRdb lists one record per CDR3 protein. The table includes 500,000 to 650,000 distinct CDR3 sequences, roughly a sixth detected once. This sample is part of a study of T cells after yellow fever vaccination. Germline assignment: CDR1 SGDLS and CDR2 YYNGEE. With 6 bases removed from V and 2 bases from J, the gap between germline ends came to 15 bases. This CDR3 has 15 residues. This chain links TRBV9 with TRBJ1-5; weak D call: TRBD1 (5 bases). Source: PBMCs, taken 5 to 6 days after the first yellow fever vaccination. The TCR sequence derives from a man aged 18 to 30 who received the YFV17D yellow fever vaccine. CDR3 region: CASTQGGEGNQPQHF. In DNA, the CDR3 is TGTGCCAGCACCCAGGGAGGGGAGGGCAATCAGCCCCAGCATTTT.